Listed here are 20 T cell receptor beta chains from one sample, sequenced in a study of shared clonotypes between healthy human individuals. Clones were sequenced by immunoSEQ multiplex PCR, and TCRdb holds only the in-frame ones, with some missing. The sample has around 1,000,000 clones; around three quarters are singletons. The sample taken for sequencing was memory CD4+ T cells from PBMCs. Subset reported: CD45RA-negative fraction. These receptors all come from a young man in good health. Some clones in this sample may be carry-over from other donors' samples.

V gene TRBV2 combines with J gene TRBJ2-7; 7 bases match TRBD1. Germline assignment: CDR1 SNHLY and CDR2 FYNNEI. The CDR3 covers 13 residues. V trimming: 3 bases; J trimming: 3 bases; junction bases outside the gene matches: 2. CDR3 loop: CASSEGQSYEQYF. CDR3 nucleotide sequence: TGTGCCAGCAGTGAGGGACAGAGCTACGAGCAGTACTTC.

The CDR3 sequence: CASSSPGDGSYEQYF. The CDR3 region has the DNA TGTGCCAGTAGTTCCCCTGGGGACGGCTCCTACGAGCAGTACTTC. The J gene is TRBJ2-7, the V gene TRBV19, with D tentatively TRBD1 or TRBD2 (5 bases each). V was cut by 5 bases and J by 0 bases, with 14 bases left in between. Germline CDR1 LNHDA, CDR2 SQIVND (reference sequence). The CDR3 loop spans 15 amino acids.

The chain carries TRBV6-5 and TRBJ2-3; unclear D gene. CDR3 length equals 13 residues. Trimming left V 6 bases short and J 2 bases short, with 9 bases between. In germline, CDR1 is MNHEY, CDR2 SVGAGI. The CDR3 sequence: CASSSGTTDTQYF. CDR3 coding DNA: TGTGCCAGCAGCAGTGGAACCACAGATACGCAGTATTTT.

The rearrangement uses TRBV9 and TRBJ2-7, with D perhaps assigned TRBD1 or TRBD2 (5 bases each). Per the germline V gene, CDR1 is SGDLS and CDR2 is YYNGEE. V lost 1 base to trimming and J lost 4 bases, with 15 bases between them. The CDR3 length is 15 residues. The CDR3, as DNA: TGTGCCAGCAGCGTATCGCCGGGGCCCACATACGAGCAGTACTTC. As protein: CASSVSPGPTYEQYF. Variable domain in full (rest from reference TRBV9 and TRBJ2-7): DSGVTQTPKHLITATGQRVTLRCSPRSGDLSVYWYQQSLDQGLQFLIQYYNGEERAKGNILERFSAQQFPDLHSELNLSSLELGDSALYFCASSVSPGPTYEQYFGPGTRLTVT.

A word on this clone: Other DNA sequences of this sample code for an identical CDR3. V is TRBV18 and J is TRBJ1-4; TRBD1 matches at 11 bases. Germline V CDR1 and CDR2: KGHSH, LQKENI. The CDR3 has 16 residues. The junction had 4 bases not matched to a gene; V was cut back by 3 bases and J by 4 bases. The CDR3 bases are TGTGCCAGCTCACCTCCGGGGACAGGGGGTAATGAAAAACTGTTTTTT. Protein: CASSPPGTGGNEKLFF.

The J gene is TRBJ2-6, the V gene TRBV6-1; D gene unclear. This CDR3 region has 15 residues. The V and J ends lost 7 bases and 0 bases respectively, with 10 bases between them. Per germline, CDR1 MNHNS and CDR2 SASEGT. CDR3 region: CASTDRLSGANVLTF. Here the CDR3 DNA reads TGTGCCAGCACCGACCGGCTCTCTGGGGCCAACGTCCTGACTTTC.

About this clone: Different DNA sequences within this sample yield the same CDR3. The rearrangement joins TRBV5-1 to TRBJ1-5; no reliable D call. V was cut by 0 bases and J by 4 bases, with 11 bases left in between. This CDR3 region has 15 residues. Germline-derived CDR1 and CDR2 are SGHRS and YFSETQ. The CDR3 reads CASSLGIDGNQPQHF. Here the CDR3 DNA reads TGCGCCAGCAGCTTGGGGATTGATGGGAATCAGCCCCAGCATTTT.

The chain combines TRBV2 with TRBJ2-5; 10 positions match TRBD1. The CDR3 runs 14 residues. The germline V gene encodes CDR1 SNHLY and CDR2 FYNNEI. V lost 2 bases, J lost 6 bases, and 3 bases stayed unmatched. The CDR3 region has the DNA TGTGCCAGCAGTGAACGGACAGGGGGTCAGACCCAGTACTTC. This translates into CASSERTGGQTQYF.

J is TRBJ2-1 and V is TRBV7-8, with D possibly being TRBD1 (7 bases). V lost 5 bases to trimming and J lost 4 bases, with 15 bases between them. Germline V gene sequence: CDR1 SGHVS, CDR2 FQNEAQ. This CDR3 contains 15 residues. In DNA form, the CDR3 reads TGTGCCAGCAGCATGAGACAGGGACTGTACAATGAGCAGTTCTTC. This gives the protein CASSMRQGLYNEQFF.

The chain carries TRBV9 and TRBJ1-1, with D tentatively TRBD1 (6 bases). V was pared by 4 bases and J by 1 base, with 8 bases between. CDR3 length: 13 amino acids. Germline V lookup: CDR1 SGDLS, CDR2 YYNGEE. The chain's CDR3 is CASSLQGNTEAFF. For the CDR3, the DNA is TGTGCCAGCAGCCTACAGGGGAACACTGAAGCTTTCTTT.

This sequence joins TRBV15 and TRBJ2-6, with 8 bases that match TRBD1. J lost 2 bases, V lost 4 bases, and 7 bases had no gene match. CDR3 size: 17 residues. The germline V gene encodes CDR1 LNHNV and CDR2 YYDKDF (reference sequence). CDR3 nucleotides: TGTGCCACCAGCACCGGACAGGGTTGGGCTGGGGCCAACGTCCTGACTTTC. It yields the protein CATSTGQGWAGANVLTF.

This chain links TRBV18 with TRBJ2-7; 8 bases fit TRBD1. The junction had 8 bases not matched to a gene; V was cut back by 6 bases and J by 4 bases. The CDR3 length is 14 residues. Germline CDR1 and CDR2: KGHSH and LQKENI. The CDR3 DNA reads TGTGCCAGCTCCTCGGGGACAGGTCCGTACGAGCAGTACTTC. This codes for CASSSGTGPYEQYF.

On this clone itself: With a much larger clone just one base away, this may be a read error. V usage is TRBV11-2 and J usage is TRBJ2-7; no firm D call. The CDR3 covers 14 residues. Germline values: CDR1 SGHAT, CDR2 FQNNGV. CDR3 in DNA: TGTGCCAGCAGCTTCTCTGAGAGCTCCTACGGGCAGTACTTC. Residues: CASSFSESSYGQYF.

V usage is TRBV6-5 and J usage is TRBJ2-1; TRBD1 matches at 7 bases. J lost 16 bases, V lost 4 bases, and 13 bases had no gene match. The CDR3 extends over 13 amino acids. In germline, CDR1 is MNHEY, CDR2 SVGAGI. The CDR3 bases are TGTGCCAGCAGTTCCTACTCTGACAGGGTGTCTTTCTTC. As protein: CASSSYSDRVSFF.

The V gene is TRBV6-4, the J gene TRBJ2-7, with 13 bases lining up with TRBD2. The germline V gene has CDR1 MRHNA and CDR2 SNTAGT. V was clipped by 5 bases and J by 11 bases; unmatched bases: 12. CDR3 size: 15 residues. CDR3 nucleotide sequence: TGTGCCAGCAGTCGGACTAGCGGGAGATCCGTGGCGAAGTACTTC. Amino acid sequence: CASSRTSGRSVAKYF.

For this clone: The identical CDR3 is also encoded by other nucleotide sequences in the sample. The chain couples TRBV5-1 to TRBJ1-2; D unresolved. Trimming cost V 0 bases and J 1 base, with 7 bases left between them. The CDR3 extends over 14 amino acids. Germline V gives CDR1 SGHRS, CDR2 YFSETQ. The CDR3 nucleotides are TGCGCCAGCAGCTTGGCAGAGGGTAACTATGGCTACACCTTC. It specifies CASSLAEGNYGYTF.

Ten or more counts support this clone. The chain links TRBV4-2 to TRBJ2-1; 8 bases line up with TRBD1. The germline CDR1 and CDR2 sequences are LGHNA and YNFKEQ. With V trimmed by 2 bases and J by 2 bases, 17 bases remained unmatched. The CDR3 contains 20 residues. This chain's CDR3 is CASSQRGGDRGTSAYNEQFF. The DNA for the CDR3 is TGTGCCAGCAGCCAAAGAGGGGGCGACAGGGGTACCTCTGCCTACAATGAGCAGTTCTTC.

The chain recombines TRBV4-1 with TRBJ1-6, with unresolved D. With 1 base removed from V and 0 bases from J, the gap between germline ends came to 7 bases. Per germline, CDR1 MGHRA and CDR2 YSYEKL. This CDR3 has 16 amino acids. CDR3: CASSQGYSSYNSPLHF. CDR3 sequence (DNA): TGCGCCAGCAGCCAAGGATACAGCTCCTATAATTCACCCCTCCACTTT.

The chain links TRBV7-3 to TRBJ1-1, with D perhaps TRBD1 (6 bases). The CDR3 has 14 residues. Germline V lookup: CDR1 SGHTA, CDR2 FQGTGA. Trimming shortened V by 3 bases and J by 1 base, and 9 bases separated the two germline ends. CDR3 nucleotide sequence: TGTGCCAGCAGCTTCACAGGGCCGAACACTGAAGCTTTCTTT. This codes for CASSFTGPNTEAFF.

As to this clone: Just one base apart from a much larger clone, this may be a read error. Other DNA sequences from this sample encode an identical CDR3 as well. This chain connects TRBV7-2 to TRBJ1-5; D is unresolved. V was pared by 0 bases and J by 0 bases, with 6 bases between. CDR3 length equals 15 residues. Germline lookup yields CDR1 SGHTA and CDR2 FQGNSA. CDR3 coding DNA: TGTGCCAGCAGCTTAGCGGGGAATAGCAATCAGCCCCAGCATTTT. It translates to CASSLAGNSNQPQHF. Looking up the rest from reference TRBV7-2 and TRBJ1-5 gives the full variable domain: GAGVSQSPSNKVTEKGKDVELRCDPISGHTALYWYRQSLGQGLEFLIYFQGNSAPDKSGLPSDRFSAERTGGSVSTLTIQRTQQEDSAVYLCASSLAGNSNQPQHFGDGTRLSIL.